These T cell receptor beta chains were read from a single sample in a study of blood T cell repertoires in COVID-19. Repertoires were generated with immunoSEQ multiplex PCR, while TCRdb's copy carries only in-frame clones and drops some. The repertoire holds hundreds of thousands of clones, with about four fifths as singletons. Sample: PBMCs or T cells enriched from blood (not recorded which). All receptors come from a woman between 50 and 59 years old who had been exposed to COVID-19. CDR3s include the opening cysteine and the closing phenylalanine or tryptophan. Each record gives: D gene, V gene, clone size, J gene, CDR3 protein, CDR3 DNA. D genes are given only for firm matches. Clone size, where shown, is once, few, many, or a class for clones that have expanded.

D gene: .; V gene: TRBV5-1; clone size: .; J gene: TRBJ2-7; CDR3 protein: CASSNPDTEQYF; CDR3 DNA: TGCGCCAGCAGCAACCCGGACACCGAGCAGTACTTC
D gene: TRBD2; V gene: TRBV30; clone size: .; J gene: TRBJ2-5; CDR3 protein: CAWIKRGGKETQYF; CDR3 DNA: TGTGCCTGGATTAAGCGGGGGGGAAAAGAGACCCAGTACTTC
D gene: .; V gene: TRBV15; clone size: few; J gene: TRBJ1-2; CDR3 protein: CATSRDLAASNYGYTF; CDR3 DNA: TGTGCCACCAGCAGAGACCTCGCGGCTAGTAACTATGGCTACACCTTC
D gene: TRBD1; V gene: TRBV5-4; clone size: .; J gene: TRBJ1-2; CDR3 protein: CASSSGSDRGNYGYTF; CDR3 DNA: TGTGCCAGCAGCTCCGGTTCGGACAGGGGTAACTATGGCTACACCTTC
D gene: .; V gene: TRBV29-1; clone size: .; J gene: TRBJ1-1; CDR3 protein: CSVDGSVEAFF; CDR3 DNA: TGCAGCGTTGATGGGAGCGTTGAAGCTTTCTTT
D gene: .; V gene: TRBV30; clone size: .; J gene: TRBJ1-1; CDR3 protein: CAWRGTGKNTEAFF; CDR3 DNA: TGTGCCTGGAGGGGAACAGGGAAGAACACTGAAGCTTTCTTT
D gene: TRBD2; V gene: TRBV7-8; clone size: .; J gene: TRBJ2-5; CDR3 protein: CASSTRGGQETQYF; CDR3 DNA: TGTGCCAGCAGCACTCGCGGGGGCCAAGAGACCCAGTACTTC
D gene: TRBD2; V gene: TRBV9; clone size: .; J gene: TRBJ2-3; CDR3 protein: CASSSRGDRTDTQYF; CDR3 DNA: TGTGCCAGCAGCTCGCGGGGGGATCGCACAGATACGCAGTATTTT
D gene: .; V gene: TRBV11-2; clone size: .; J gene: TRBJ2-5; CDR3 protein: CASSLEGGVGETQYF; CDR3 DNA: TGTGCCAGCAGCTTAGAAGGAGGGGTCGGAGAGACCCAGTACTTC
D gene: TRBD1; V gene: TRBV24-1; clone size: few; J gene: TRBJ1-1; CDR3 protein: CATSSGGGDTEAFF; CDR3 DNA: TGTGCCACCAGTTCAGGGGGTGGGGACACTGAAGCTTTCTTT
D gene: TRBD2; V gene: TRBV2; clone size: .; J gene: TRBJ2-1; CDR3 protein: CASGEGGNEQFF; CDR3 DNA: TGTGCCAGCGGGGAGGGCGGGAATGAGCAGTTCTTC
D gene: .; V gene: TRBV12-3/TRBV12-4; clone size: .; J gene: TRBJ1-2; CDR3 protein: CASSLNGYGYTF; CDR3 DNA: TGTGCCAGCAGTTTAAACGGCTATGGCTACACCTTC
D gene: TRBD1; V gene: TRBV4-2; clone size: .; J gene: TRBJ1-4; CDR3 protein: CASSQSLRTRTGDEKLFF; CDR3 DNA: TGTGCCAGCAGCCAATCTCTGAGGACCCGGACAGGGGATGAAAAACTGTTTTTT
D gene: TRBD1; V gene: TRBV2; clone size: .; J gene: TRBJ1-1; CDR3 protein: CASSYDRAGTEAFF; CDR3 DNA: TGTGCCAGCAGTTATGACAGGGCGGGCACTGAAGCTTTCTTT
D gene: .; V gene: TRBV19; clone size: .; J gene: TRBJ1-2; CDR3 protein: CASSDNYYGYTF; CDR3 DNA: TGTGCCAGTAGTGACAATTACTATGGCTACACCTTC
D gene: .; V gene: TRBV11-2; clone size: once; J gene: TRBJ1-1; CDR3 protein: CASSLFGVNTEAFF; CDR3 DNA: TGTGCCAGCAGCTTATTCGGGGTCAACACTGAAGCTTTCTTT
D gene: .; V gene: TRBV21-1; clone size: .; J gene: TRBJ2-7; CDR3 protein: CASSRGTGPYEQYF; CDR3 DNA: TGTGCCAGCAGCCGGGGGACAGGCCCCTACGAGCAGTACTTC
D gene: .; V gene: TRBV12-3/TRBV12-4; clone size: .; J gene: TRBJ1-3; CDR3 protein: CASSPRDTIYF; CDR3 DNA: TGTGCCAGCAGTCCCAGGGACACCATATATTTT
D gene: TRBD2; V gene: TRBV30; clone size: .; J gene: TRBJ2-5; CDR3 protein: CAWSDSPRGGKETQYF; CDR3 DNA: TGTGCCTGGAGTGACTCGCCCCGGGGGGGAAAAGAGACCCAGTACTTC
D gene: TRBD1; V gene: TRBV7-9; clone size: once; J gene: TRBJ1-4; CDR3 protein: CASSRSQGARSNEKLFF; CDR3 DNA: TGTGCCAGCAGCCGATCACAGGGGGCGCGAAGTAATGAAAAACTGTTTTTT
D gene: TRBD2; V gene: TRBV5-6; clone size: .; J gene: TRBJ2-1; CDR3 protein: CASTSGALSYNEQFF; CDR3 DNA: TGTGCCAGCACCAGCGGGGCATTATCCTACAATGAGCAGTTCTTC
D gene: .; V gene: TRBV12-3/TRBV12-4; clone size: .; J gene: TRBJ2-7; CDR3 protein: CASKRGFYEQYF; CDR3 DNA: TGTGCCAGCAAAAGGGGTTTCTACGAGCAGTACTTC
D gene: .; V gene: TRBV7-2; clone size: .; J gene: TRBJ2-3; CDR3 protein: CASSFAVPDTDTQYF; CDR3 DNA: TGTGCCAGCAGCTTCGCTGTCCCAGACACAGATACGCAGTATTTT
D gene: .; V gene: TRBV30; clone size: .; J gene: TRBJ1-4; CDR3 protein: CAWSRLMATNEKLFF; CDR3 DNA: TGTGCCTGGAGTCGCCTAATGGCAACTAATGAAAAACTGTTTTTT
D gene: .; V gene: TRBV7-2; clone size: .; J gene: TRBJ2-7; CDR3 protein: CASSFTVSYEQYF; CDR3 DNA: TGTGCCAGCAGCTTTACAGTCTCCTACGAGCAGTACTTC
D gene: TRBD2; V gene: TRBV11-3; clone size: .; J gene: TRBJ2-3; CDR3 protein: CASSLGWASGDYTQYF; CDR3 DNA: TGTGCCAGCAGCTTAGGTTGGGCTAGCGGGGACTACACGCAGTATTTT
D gene: TRBD2; V gene: TRBV5-1; clone size: .; J gene: TRBJ2-2; CDR3 protein: CASSFSSSGNTGELFF; CDR3 DNA: TGCGCCAGCAGCTTCTCATCTAGCGGAAACACCGGGGAGCTGTTTTTT
D gene: TRBD1; V gene: TRBV12-3/TRBV12-4; clone size: .; J gene: TRBJ1-1; CDR3 protein: CASSVQGARAFF; CDR3 DNA: TGTGCCAGCAGTGTACAGGGGGCGCGGGCTTTCTTT
D gene: .; V gene: TRBV5-1; clone size: .; J gene: TRBJ2-5; CDR3 protein: CASSLQAETQYF; CDR3 DNA: TGCGCCAGCAGCTTACAGGCGGAGACCCAGTACTTC
D gene: .; V gene: TRBV27; clone size: .; J gene: TRBJ1-2; CDR3 protein: CASRAGPNYGYTF; CDR3 DNA: TGTGCCAGTCGGGCAGGGCCTAACTATGGCTACACCTTC
D gene: .; V gene: TRBV27; clone size: .; J gene: TRBJ1-2; CDR3 protein: CASSFGRGSNDGYTF; CDR3 DNA: TGTGCCAGCAGTTTCGGCCGGGGAAGCAACGATGGCTACACCTTC
D gene: .; V gene: TRBV30; clone size: .; J gene: TRBJ1-1; CDR3 protein: CAWSERGRWAFF; CDR3 DNA: TGTGCCTGGAGCGAGCGGGGGAGATGGGCTTTCTTT
D gene: .; V gene: TRBV5-1; clone size: .; J gene: TRBJ2-7; CDR3 protein: CASSLATVSYEQYF; CDR3 DNA: TGCGCCAGCAGCTTGGCAACAGTCTCCTACGAGCAGTACTTC
D gene: .; V gene: TRBV5-1; clone size: .; J gene: TRBJ2-2; CDR3 protein: CASSLGGKNTGELFF; CDR3 DNA: TGCGCCAGCAGCTTGGGAGGGAAGAACACCGGGGAGCTGTTTTTT
D gene: .; V gene: TRBV12-3/TRBV12-4; clone size: few; J gene: TRBJ1-1; CDR3 protein: CASSLAPRAEAFF; CDR3 DNA: TGTGCCAGCAGTCTGGCTCCGAGGGCTGAAGCTTTCTTT
D gene: .; V gene: TRBV28; clone size: .; J gene: TRBJ1-6; CDR3 protein: CASSLNHIDTPLHF; CDR3 DNA: TGTGCCAGCAGTTTAAACCATATCGACACACCCCTCCACTTT
D gene: .; V gene: TRBV9; clone size: .; J gene: TRBJ1-1; CDR3 protein: CASSASGGANTEAFF; CDR3 DNA: TGTGCCAGCAGCGCCTCCGGTGGAGCTAACACTGAAGCTTTCTTT
D gene: .; V gene: TRBV18; clone size: few; J gene: TRBJ1-1; CDR3 protein: CASSPEAVGTEAFF; CDR3 DNA: TGTGCCAGCTCACCGGAGGCAGTCGGCACTGAAGCTTTCTTT
D gene: TRBD1; V gene: TRBV27; clone size: .; J gene: TRBJ1-5; CDR3 protein: CASRPDRGNQPQHF; CDR3 DNA: TGTGCCAGCAGACCGGACAGGGGGAATCAGCCCCAGCATTTT
D gene: .; V gene: TRBV11-2; clone size: .; J gene: TRBJ2-3; CDR3 protein: CASSLEAATQYF; CDR3 DNA: TGTGCCAGCAGCTTAGAGGCGGCTACGCAGTATTTT
D gene: TRBD1; V gene: TRBV28; clone size: .; J gene: TRBJ2-7; CDR3 protein: CASGDRVKIYEQYF; CDR3 DNA: TGTGCCAGCGGAGACAGGGTAAAGATCTACGAGCAGTACTTC
D gene: .; V gene: TRBV7-2; clone size: .; J gene: TRBJ2-2; CDR3 protein: CASSSGGANTGELFF; CDR3 DNA: TGTGCCAGCAGCTCTGGGGGCGCGAACACCGGGGAGCTGTTTTTT
D gene: TRBD2; V gene: TRBV28; clone size: .; J gene: TRBJ2-1; CDR3 protein: CASLAALYNEQFF; CDR3 DNA: TGTGCAAGTCTAGCGGCCCTTTACAATGAGCAGTTCTTC